The 23 T cell receptor beta chains reported below all come from one sample, sequenced in a study of molecular identifiers for immune sequencing clone quantification. TCRdb itself ran the PCR reads through MiXCR, one entry per CDR3 protein. The sample consists of about half a million distinct CDR3 sequences, about 21% of them appearing once. The specimen was naive CD8+ T cells from blood, with Jurkat cell RNA spiked in. Subset here: FACS-sorted CD8+CD4-CCR7+CD45RA+ naive T cells. Receptor source: a human donor in good health. Some libraries in this study had Jurkat cell RNA spiked in.

This clonotype was seen more than once but under ten times. This chain uses TRBV12-3 or TRBV12-4 with TRBJ1-4; the D is unclear. This CDR3 region has 15 residues. V was pared by 7 bases and J by 5 bases, with 17 bases between. CDR3 protein: CASKADINQNEKLFF. As DNA, the CDR3 is TGTGCCAGCAAGGCAGACATTAACCAGAATGAAAAACTGTTTTTT.

Worth noting for this clonotype: Given a much more abundant clone one base away, this may be a read error. CDR3 coding DNA: TGTGCCAGGAGTGAGCGCAGGATCTCTGGAAACACCATATATTTT. Residues: CARSERRISGNTIYF. The gene calls are TRBV28 and TRBJ1-3; no clear D gene. The CDR3 length is 15 residues. V gave up 9 bases and J gave up 0 bases, with 15 bases separating them. In germline, CDR1 is MDHEN, CDR2 SYDVKM.

This clonotype came up many times. The chain has TRBV7-6 and TRBJ1-1; the D is unclear. Trimming left V 1 base short and J 1 base short, with 10 bases between. The CDR3 loop spans 15 amino acids. Germline CDR1 and CDR2: SGHVS and FNYEAQ. The CDR3 protein is CASSLGNGPNTEAFF. CDR3 nucleotides: TGTGCCAGCAGCTTAGGTAACGGACCGAACACTGAAGCTTTCTTT. Full variable domain (outside the CDR3, taken from reference TRBV7-6 and TRBJ1-1): GAGVSQSPRYKVTKRGQDVALRCDPISGHVSLYWYRQALGQGPEFLTYFNYEAQQDKSGLPNDRFSAERPEGSISTLTIQRTEQRDSAMYRCASSLGNGPNTEAFFGQGTRLTVV.

The V and J genes are TRBV25-1 and TRBJ1-4; 7 nucleotides align to TRBD1. This CDR3 has 15 residues. Per the germline V gene, CDR1 is MGHDK and CDR2 is SYGVNS. V lost 0 bases and J lost 7; bases outside the gene matches: 5. The CDR3 DNA sequence: TGTGCCAGCAGTGAATATACAGGGGTTGGTGAAAAACTGTTTTTT. Translated: CASSEYTGVGEKLFF.

The chain uses TRBV7-3 and TRBJ2-1; D gene uncertain. V was clipped by 4 bases and J by 0 bases, with 10 bases between them. The length of the CDR3 is 15 residues. In germline, CDR1 is SGHTA, CDR2 FQGTGA. In DNA form, the CDR3 reads TGTGCCAGCAGCTCGATTGAGAGCTCCTACAATGAGCAGTTCTTC. This encodes CASSSIESSYNEQFF.

The table lists this clonotype with a count of one. This may stem from a read error, because a much larger clone lies one nucleotide away. The rearrangement links TRBV29-1 to TRBJ2-7, with D unresolved. CDR1 is SQVTM, CDR2 ANQGSEA, per germline. This CDR3 comprises 12 residues. V was shortened by 2 bases and J by 2 bases, with 7 bases between the two germline ends. CDR3 region: CSVELRPYEQYF. The CDR3 DNA follows: TGCAGCGTTGAATTACGGCCCTACGAGCAGTACTTC.

With respect to this clonotype: Because it lacks the conserved phenylalanine or tryptophan at the end, this CDR3 is likely a read error. The chain joins TRBV2 to TRBJ2-7, with TRBD2 as a possible D gene (5 bases). The V end lost 7 bases, the J end lost 3 bases, and 13 bases lay between the germline ends. The CDR3 runs to 13 residues. Per germline, CDR1 SNHLY and CDR2 FYNNEI. DNA of the CDR3: TGTGCCAGCATCCGGGGTCGGCTCTACGAGCAGTACCTC. The encoded protein is CASIRGRLYEQYL.

This clonotype appeared once. V gene TRBV19 combines with J gene TRBJ1-1, with 7 bases that match TRBD1. The trim removed 3 bases at V and 3 bases at J, leaving 4 bases unmatched. Germline V gene lookup returns CDR1 LNHDA and CDR2 SQIVND (reference sequence). This CDR3 is built from 14 residues. The CDR3 bases are TGTGCCAGTAGTATGGGACAGTTAGACACTGAAGCTTTCTTT. Protein sequence: CASSMGQLDTEAFF.

Ten or more counts support this clonotype. The chain couples TRBV6-5 to TRBJ2-3, with 10 bases matching TRBD2. This CDR3 is 16 amino acids long. The germline V gene has CDR1 MNHEY and CDR2 SVGAGI. Trimming at V came to 6 bases and at J to 6 bases, leaving 12 bases not matched to a gene. The CDR3: CASSHHSGGAGDTQYF. The CDR3 coding sequence is TGTGCCAGCAGCCACCACAGCGGGGGGGCGGGGGATACGCAGTATTTT.

This clonotype was counted ten times or more. This chain joins TRBV4-2 and TRBJ2-7, with D tentatively TRBD1 or TRBD2 (5 bases each). The ends were cut back, 2 bases at V and 3 bases at J, with 14 bases in the middle. The germline V gene has CDR1 LGHNA and CDR2 YNFKEQ. The CDR3 totals 15 residues. CDR3 residues: CASSQFEGRGYEQYF. The CDR3 bases are TGTGCCAGCAGCCAATTCGAGGGACGAGGCTACGAGCAGTACTTC.

The J gene is TRBJ2-7, the V gene TRBV6-5; no clear D. The CDR3 length is 14 residues. V dropped 5 bases and J dropped 3 bases, with 14 bases sitting between them. Germline CDR1 reads MNHEY; CDR2 reads SVGAGI. Here the CDR3 reads CASSIGSASYEQYF. DNA of the CDR3: TGTGCCAGCAGTATAGGTTCAGCAAGCTACGAGCAGTACTTC.

This clonotype appeared many times. The V gene is TRBV28, the J gene TRBJ2-3; the D gene is possibly TRBD1 (6 bases). The V and J ends lost 4 bases and 4 bases respectively, with 15 bases between them. The germline V gene has CDR1 MDHEN and CDR2 SYDVKM. The CDR3 runs to 15 residues. DNA of the CDR3: TGTGCCAGCAGTTCCGCAGGGGCGGCTTCAGATACGCAGTATTTT. This gives the protein CASSSAGAASDTQYF.

Ten or more counts support this clonotype. This chain uses TRBV4-1 with TRBJ2-7, with D possibly TRBD2 on 6 matching bases. This CDR3 spans 14 amino acids. Germline V CDR1 and CDR2: MGHRA, YSYEKL. V was clipped by 0 bases and J by 11 bases, with 17 bases between them. The CDR3 nucleotides read TGCGCCAGCAGCCAAGATGTAGGGCCCAGGGAGGAGTACTTC. The encoded protein is CASSQDVGPREEYF.

Turning to this clonotype: A junction end diverges from the germline sequence, so it may reflect a read error. This chain connects TRBV19 to TRBJ1-5, with D hard to call. The germline gives CDR1 LNHDA, CDR2 SQIVND (reference sequence). CDR3 length: 13 residues. The CDR3 DNA is TGTGCCAGTAATATAGCCGGGAATCAGCCCCAGCATTTT. It yields the protein CASNIAGNQPQHF.

The V and J genes are TRBV11-2 and TRBJ2-1; 8 positions match TRBD2. J lost 14 bases, V lost 8 bases, and 11 bases had no gene match. There are 12 residues in the CDR3. The V gene's germline CDR1 is SGHAT and CDR2 FQNNGV. The CDR3 coding sequence is TGTGCCAGCGGCTCCGTTAGCGGGGAGAAGTTCTTC. As protein: CASGSVSGEKFF.

The chain carries TRBV28 and TRBJ2-7; 13 bases align to TRBD2. The CDR3 is made up of 15 amino acids. V gave up 5 bases and J gave up 5 bases; unmatched junction bases: 6. CDR1 and CDR2 from the germline V gene are MDHEN and SYDVKM. The CDR3 is CASSPQGLAGDEQYF. CDR3 bases: TGTGCCAGCAGTCCACAAGGACTAGCGGGAGACGAGCAGTACTTC.

At least ten counts were recorded for this clonotype. The chain combines TRBV7-6 with TRBJ2-3; 9 positions match TRBD1. Germline values: CDR1 SGHVS, CDR2 FNYEAQ. Trimming cost V 3 bases and J 2 bases; bases outside gene matches: 6. The CDR3 consists of 16 residues. The CDR3: CASSFKRTGATDTQYF. The CDR3 DNA is TGTGCCAGCAGCTTCAAGAGGACAGGGGCCACAGATACGCAGTATTTT.

The rearrangement joins TRBV4-3 to TRBJ1-2; D is perhaps TRBD1 (6 bases). Trimming removed 0 bases from V and 7 bases from J, with 18 bases in between. Germline V gene data show CDR1 as LGHNA and CDR2 as YSLEER. This CDR3 is built from 16 residues. CDR3 in DNA: TGCGCCAGCAGCCAAGAGATGATACAGGGCGCTATTGGCTACACCTTC. Encoded protein: CASSQEMIQGAIGYTF.

This clonotype has at least ten counts. The CDR3 sequence: CASSDLTDTQYF. In DNA form, the CDR3 reads TGTGCCAGCAGCGATTTGACAGATACGCAGTATTTT. This rearrangement joins TRBV9 to TRBJ2-3, with D uncertain. CDR3 length: 12 residues. V lost 3 bases and J lost 3, with 5 bases in between. From germline, CDR1 is SGDLS and CDR2 YYNGEE.

J is TRBJ2-7 and V is TRBV7-6; the match to TRBD1 covers 7 bases. The CDR3 length is 13 residues. Trimming took 4 bases from V and 5 from J; bases not matched to a gene: 5. The V gene's germline CDR1 is SGHVS and CDR2 FNYEAQ. CDR3 bases: TGTGCCAGCAGCTCCGAGACAGGGAACGAGCAGTACTTC. Its translation: CASSSETGNEQYF. The full variable domain, with the rest looked up from reference TRBV7-6 and TRBJ2-7, is GAGVSQSPRYKVTKRGQDVALRCDPISGHVSLYWYRQALGQGPEFLTYFNYEAQQDKSGLPNDRFSAERPEGSISTLTIQRTEQRDSAMYRCASSSETGNEQYFGPGTRLTVT.

There are a few counts of this clonotype. The chain has TRBV19 and TRBJ1-5; possible D gene TRBD1, 5 bases. In germline, CDR1 is LNHDA, CDR2 SQIVND (reference sequence). V was clipped by 5 bases and J by 5 bases, with 10 bases between them. The CDR3 covers 13 residues. For the CDR3, the DNA is TGTGCCAGTAGTCGAGGGACCCATCAGCCCCAGCATTTT. It codes for CASSRGTHQPQHF.

Concerning this clonotype itself: A much more abundant neighbour one base away suggests this may be a read error. The chain joins TRBV7-6 to TRBJ2-5; D unresolved. Germline V CDR1 and CDR2: SGHVS, FNYEAQ. This CDR3 region has 14 residues. The V end lost 5 bases, the J end lost 0 bases, and 10 bases lay between the germline ends. In DNA, the CDR3 is TGTGCCAGCAGCCCCGGACGGTACCAAGAGACCCAGTACTTC. Residues: CASSPGRYQETQYF.

The chain combines TRBV2 with TRBJ1-1; D not certain. Germline V gene lookup returns CDR1 SNHLY and CDR2 FYNNEI. CDR3 length: 12 residues. V gave up 10 bases and J gave up 1 base, with 10 bases separating them. The DNA of the CDR3 is TGTGCCAACGGACCGACGAACACTGAAGCTTTCTTT. Protein: CANGPTNTEAFF.